This TCR beta chain emerged from a study of blood T cell repertoires in COVID-19. Whole-study context: The study drew acute and convalescent COVID-19 samples from the United States, Italy and Spain.

In the original analysis: Reference gene primer amplification in the assay estimated nucleated cell counts. The table came from immunoSEQ multiplex PCR; TCRdb's copy has only in-frame clones and leaves some out. V and J calls and clone size are those listed in that table; D and trimming were worked out from the DNA. The profile shows fewer than 300,000 clones, approximately 82% of them singletons. This clonotype was sampled from a man older than 75 with acute or convalescent COVID-19. Material for sequencing was peripheral blood.

The CDR3 nucleotides are TGCGCCAGCAGCCAAGAGTTGAGGGCAAATGAGCAGTTCTTC. Translated: CASSQELRANEQFF. The chain uses TRBV4-1 and TRBJ2-1; D is possibly TRBD2 (5 bases). Looked up from germline, CDR1 is MGHRA and CDR2 is YSYEKL. The V and J ends lost 0 bases and 7 bases respectively, with 10 bases between them. The CDR3 is 14 residues long.